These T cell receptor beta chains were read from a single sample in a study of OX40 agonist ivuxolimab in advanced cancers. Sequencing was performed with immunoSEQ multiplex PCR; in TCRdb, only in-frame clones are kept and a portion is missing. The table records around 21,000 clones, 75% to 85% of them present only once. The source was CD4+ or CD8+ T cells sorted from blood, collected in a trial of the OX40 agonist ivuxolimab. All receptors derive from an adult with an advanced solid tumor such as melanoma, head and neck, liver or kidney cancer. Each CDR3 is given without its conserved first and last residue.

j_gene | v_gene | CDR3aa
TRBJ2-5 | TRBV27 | ASSNLAGGKETQY
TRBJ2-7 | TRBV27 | ASSISGEVREQY
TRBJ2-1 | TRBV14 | ASNQRGWLDEQF
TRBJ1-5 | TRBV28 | ASRLQGYDFDQPQH
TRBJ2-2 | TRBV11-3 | ASSSYLDLTGELF
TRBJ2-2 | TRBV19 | ATQNTDSLTGELF
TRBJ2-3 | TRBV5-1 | ASSHRTGKDTQY
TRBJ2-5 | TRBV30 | AYQGATLQETQY
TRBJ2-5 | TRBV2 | ASSEEAYQETQY
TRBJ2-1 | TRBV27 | ASSFRVTQINEQF
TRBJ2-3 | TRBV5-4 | ASSSRGQGEITDTQY
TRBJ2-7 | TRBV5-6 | ASSRLYLYEQY
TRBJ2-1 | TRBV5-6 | ASSLAGGTYNEQF
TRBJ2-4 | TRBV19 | ASRGQGADIQY
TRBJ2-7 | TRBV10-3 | AISDLRYEQY
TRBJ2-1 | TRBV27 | ASREQGDGDEQF
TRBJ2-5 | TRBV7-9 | ASSATSGGAQETQY
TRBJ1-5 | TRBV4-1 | ASSSRRSGNQPQH
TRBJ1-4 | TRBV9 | ASSVDRDNEKLF
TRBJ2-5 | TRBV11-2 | ASSPRGGQGETQY
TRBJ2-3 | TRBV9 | ASSPWDSTDTQY
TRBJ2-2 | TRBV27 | ASSLTYTGELF
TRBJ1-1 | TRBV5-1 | ASSSDGKGAF
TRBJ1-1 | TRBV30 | AGIPAGTEAF
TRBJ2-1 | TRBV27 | ASSFLRAGGYNEQF
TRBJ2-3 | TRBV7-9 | ASSRGGTSATDTQY
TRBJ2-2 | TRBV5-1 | ASSLGGETGELF
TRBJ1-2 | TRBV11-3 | ARVQGQFNLEYYGYT
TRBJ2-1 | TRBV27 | ASSLSAVNEQF
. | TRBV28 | ASRPTDGTYEQY
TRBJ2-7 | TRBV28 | ASSGLEQY
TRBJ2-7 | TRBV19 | ASSLDDSYEQY
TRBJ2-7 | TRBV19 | ASSIVGTGSYEQY
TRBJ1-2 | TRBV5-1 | ASSLFGGDGYT
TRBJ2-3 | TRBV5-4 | ASSLLQEMKTDTQY
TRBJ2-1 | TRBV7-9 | AGTGEQF
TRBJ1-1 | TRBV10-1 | ASSEAGNTEAF
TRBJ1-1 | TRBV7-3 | ASSLGGDTEAF
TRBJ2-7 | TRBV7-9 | ASSLANEQY
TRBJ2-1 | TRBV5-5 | ASTLLAGGNNEQF
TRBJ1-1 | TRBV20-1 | SLTYNTEAF
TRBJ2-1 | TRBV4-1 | ASSPGVNEQF
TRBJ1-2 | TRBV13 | ASSLKMGGYYGYT
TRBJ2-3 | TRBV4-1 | ASSPGRLAQDTQY
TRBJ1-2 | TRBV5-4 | ASSRGTNYGYT
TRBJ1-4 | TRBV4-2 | ASSSRGQENEKLF
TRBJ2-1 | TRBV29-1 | SVEDGQGREQF
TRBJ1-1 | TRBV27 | ASSFSPLNTEAF
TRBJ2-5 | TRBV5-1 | ASSFFGGRETQY
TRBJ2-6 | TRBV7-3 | ASSLWHTGYSGANVLT